These 17 T cell receptor beta chains originate from one sample sequenced in a study of blood T cells in healthy people across ages. Using a J-beta primer mix together with a sample-barcoded 5' primer, a second PCR was run for roughly 6 to 11 cycles. TCRdb redid the calling of the 5' RACE reads with MiXCR, one entry per CDR3 protein. The repertoire has some 1.8 million distinct CDR3 sequences, about two fifths of them found once; the top ten carry roughly 24%. The sample was blood. All receptors come from a human donor in good health.

This rearrangement joins TRBV4-2 to TRBJ1-2, with TRBD1 matching over 9 bases. Germline CDR1 and CDR2: LGHNA and YNFKEQ. The trim removed 3 bases at V and 8 bases at J, leaving 13 bases unmatched. This CDR3 is built from 16 residues. CDR3 in DNA: TGTGCCAGCAGCCAGGGGGATATACAGGGGGCGGTCGGCTACACCTTC. Amino acid sequence: CASSQGDIQGAVGYTF.

The rearrangement joins TRBV6-2 or TRBV6-3 to TRBJ2-7; no firm D call. The germline V gene encodes CDR1 MNHEY and CDR2 SVGEGT. CDR3 size: 13 residues. The V and J ends lost 0 bases and 4 bases respectively, with 7 bases between them. The CDR3 nucleotides are TGTGCCAGCAGTTACTCCTACGGGTACGAGCAGTACTTC. It is translated as CASSYSYGYEQYF.

This chain connects TRBV2 to TRBJ2-1; D possibly uses TRBD1 or TRBD2 (6 bases each). CDR1 and CDR2 (germline): SNHLY, FYNNEI. The CDR3 loop spans 14 amino acids. Trimming removed 7 bases at V and 3 bases at J, with 13 bases between. CDR3 amino acids: CASTLGGHYNEQFF. The CDR3 coding sequence is TGTGCCAGCACCCTGGGGGGACACTACAATGAGCAGTTCTTC.

V usage is TRBV20-1 and J usage is TRBJ1-1; weak D call: TRBD1 (6 bases). The germline V gene encodes CDR1 DFQATT and CDR2 SNEGSKA (reference sequence). The CDR3 consists of 16 residues. V lost 3 bases and J 6 bases, leaving 23 bases between the germline ends. CDR3 amino acids: CSASLPSGGRRAEAFF. The CDR3 DNA reads TGCAGTGCTAGTCTCCCTTCGGGGGGGCGCAGGGCTGAAGCTTTCTTT.

The table lists this clonotype with a count of one. This sequence joins TRBV2 and TRBJ1-5; the D is unclear. In germline, CDR1 is SNHLY, CDR2 FYNNEI. The CDR3 sequence is 13 residues long. With 7 bases removed from V and 4 bases from J, the gap between germline ends came to 11 bases. The CDR3 DNA reads as TGTGCCAGCAAAGAGGGAAAGAATCAGCCCCAGCATTTT. This sequence encodes CASKEGKNQPQHF.

Remarks on this clonotype: Compared with germline, one end of the junction differs, possibly owing to a read error. DNA for the CDR3: TGTGCCGGCAGTTTATGGGAGGGGATGAACACTGAAGCTTTCTTT. Amino acids: CAGSLWEGMNTEAFF. V gene TRBV28 combines with J gene TRBJ1-1; TRBD1 is a possible D gene (5 bases). Germline-derived CDR1 and CDR2 are MDHEN and SYDVKM. The CDR3 consists of 15 residues.

This clonotype was picked up a small number of times. The chain links TRBV15 to TRBJ1-3; TRBD1 agrees at 8 bases. J was trimmed by 4 bases and V by 1 base; bases with no gene match: 3. This CDR3 has 15 amino acids. Germline V gene lookup returns CDR1 LNHNV and CDR2 YYDKDF (reference sequence). In DNA form, the CDR3 reads TGTGCCACCAGCAGAGGACAGGGGATGGGAAACACCATATATTTT. This translates into CATSRGQGMGNTIYF.

A few counts support this clonotype. The chain joins TRBV7-8 to TRBJ2-3; the D gene could be TRBD1 or TRBD2 (6 bases each). Deletions cut 8 bases from V and 5 bases from J, with 20 bases between. The CDR3 consists of 15 residues. Germline CDR1 SGHVS, CDR2 FQNEAQ. CDR3 protein: CASGRLGGTQDTQYF. The CDR3 region has the DNA TGTGCCAGCGGGCGACTAGGAGGGACACAAGATACGCAGTATTTT.

The J gene is TRBJ2-5, the V gene TRBV6-2 or TRBV6-3, with TRBD1 as a possible D gene (5 bases). CDR1 MNHEY and CDR2 SVGEGT come from the germline V gene. V was pared by 4 bases and J by 2 bases, with 8 bases between. The CDR3 length is 13 residues. CDR3 sequence (DNA): TGTGCCAGCAGTTGGACACCGCAAGAGACCCAGTACTTC. Translating gives CASSWTPQETQYF.

The chain couples TRBV7-2 to TRBJ1-1; no definite D call. From germline, CDR1 is SGHTA and CDR2 FQGNSA. The CDR3 contains 14 residues. Trimming shortened V by 0 bases and J by 0 bases, and 5 bases separated the two germline ends. The CDR3 bases are TGTGCCAGCAGCTTAGCGGCCTTGAACACTGAAGCTTTCTTT. Amino acids: CASSLAALNTEAFF.

In its sample, this clonotype was seen a few times. This chain links TRBV5-1 with TRBJ2-5, with a tentative D call TRBD1 (5 bases). The germline V gene encodes CDR1 SGHRS and CDR2 YFSETQ. This CDR3 region has 14 residues. With 1 base removed from V and 3 bases from J, the gap between germline ends came to 10 bases. CDR3 in DNA: TGCGCCAGCAGCTTGTCGCTCAGGGAAGAGACCCAGTACTTC. Its protein product is CASSLSLREETQYF.

J is TRBJ2-3 and V is TRBV11-2; 15 bases are a match to TRBD2. This CDR3 spans 17 amino acids. CDR1 is SGHAT and CDR2 is FQNNGV in the germline V gene. Unmatched junction bases numbered 9, after V lost 5 bases and J lost 6 bases. In nucleotides, the CDR3 is TGTGCCAGCAGCGACGAGGGACTAGCGGGGGGATTGGATACGCAGTATTTT. This sequence encodes CASSDEGLAGGLDTQYF. The full variable domain, with the rest looked up from reference TRBV11-2 and TRBJ2-3, is EAGVAQSPRYKIIEKRQSVAFWCNPISGHATLYWYQQILGQGPKLLIQFQNNGVVDDSQLPKDRFSAERLKGVDSTLKIQPAKLEDSAVYLCASSDEGLAGGLDTQYFGPGTRLTVL.

About this clonotype itself: The junction differs from germline at one of its ends, possibly a read error. The gene calls are TRBV30 and TRBJ2-7; 9 bases match TRBD1. From germline, CDR1 is GTSNPN and CDR2 SVGIG (reference sequence). The CDR3 has 13 residues. In DNA form, the CDR3 reads TGTACCTGGGACGGACAGGGGTTGGGCGAGCAGTACTTC. Translated: CTWDGQGLGEQYF.

As to this clonotype: Its ends do not fully match the called genes, so a read error is possible. This chain uses TRBV7-9 with TRBJ2-3; 9 nucleotides align to TRBD1. Looked up from germline, CDR1 is SEHNR and CDR2 is FQNEAQ (reference sequence). The CDR3 spans 15 residues. The CDR3 is CASSLLTGGTDTRYF. The CDR3, as DNA: TGTGCCAGCAGCCTACTAACAGGGGGCACAGATACGCGGTATTTT.

The chain joins TRBV7-9 to TRBJ2-3; 7 positions match TRBD2. Germline CDR1 is SEHNR and CDR2 is FQNEAQ (reference sequence). This CDR3 has 15 amino acids. V was clipped by 1 base and J by 6 bases; unmatched bases: 7. The CDR3 coding sequence is TGTGCCAGCAGCTTAGGAGCGGGACTGAGGGATACGCAGTATTTT. Protein product: CASSLGAGLRDTQYF.

Of note for this clonotype: The junction departs from germline at one end; a sequencing error may be responsible. The chain combines TRBV12-3 or TRBV12-4 with TRBJ2-1, with TRBD2 identical over 8 bases. The CDR3 has 16 residues. In nucleotides, the CDR3 is TGTGCCTGCAGCCCCGGCGGGGGGCCCACTTGGGATGAGCAGTTCTTC. Encoded protein: CACSPGGGPTWDEQFF.

J is TRBJ1-1 and V is TRBV4-3, with 11 bases identical to TRBD1. Germline V gives CDR1 LGHNA, CDR2 YSLEER. The CDR3 is 13 residues long. J lost 10 bases, V lost 3 bases, and 4 bases had no gene match. CDR3 residues: CASSQGTGGPAFF. CDR3 nucleotides: TGCGCCAGCAGCCAGGGGACAGGGGGACCAGCTTTCTTT.